This T cell receptor (beta chain) was recorded in a study of Ad26.COV2.S vaccination and SARS-CoV-2 variants. Study-wide points: After vaccination, substantial breadth of spike-specific CD8+ and CD4+ responses was reported. Overall T cell responses may have been underestimated by the analyses of TCR breadth and depth.

Only in-frame clones appear in the TCRdb table, and some are missing; sequencing was by immunoSEQ multiplex PCR. There are 350,000 to 450,000 clones in the sample; roughly 94% occur only once, and about 3.9% lies in the top ten. This CDR3 is 15 amino acids long. V was shortened by 4 bases and J by 3 bases, with 15 bases between the two germline ends. CDR1 and CDR2 (germline): MNHEY, SVGEGT. The count of this clone is one. As yet, its antigen is unknown. The sample consisted of peripheral blood, taken after recovery from COVID-19. The receptor's source is a human donor who had recovered from COVID-19. The chain has TRBV6-2 or TRBV6-3 and TRBJ1-2; D uncertain. DNA of the CDR3: TGTGCCAGCAGTTCCATCACGGGAGGACACTATGGCTACACCTTC. Residues: CASSSITGGHYGYTF.